Shown below are 6 T cell receptor beta chains from a single sample sequenced in a study of response to subunit inactivated influenza vaccine. TCRdb itself ran the RT-PCR reads through MiXCR, one entry per CDR3 protein. The sample lists 500,000 to 550,000 distinct CDR3 sequences; less than 7.5% were seen once. Sequencing was performed on PBMCs from blood, taken around 25 months after vaccination. The origin of the receptors is a man between 50 and 70 years old who received an inactivated influenza vaccine.

This clonotype was seen only once. The rearrangement links TRBV7-2 to TRBJ1-3; 7 positions match TRBD1. This CDR3 contains 15 residues. V dropped 9 bases and J dropped 1; count of bases not matched to a gene: 9. CDR1 and CDR2 (germline): SGHTA, FQGNSA. The CDR3 spells CARSRDSSSGNTIYF. The CDR3 DNA reads TGTGCCAGGAGCAGGGACAGCTCTTCTGGAAACACCATATATTTT. Full variable domain (remainder filled in from reference TRBV7-2 and TRBJ1-3): GAGVSQSPSNKVTEKGKDVELRCDPISGHTALYWYRQSLGQGLEFLIYFQGNSAPDKSGLPSDRFSAERTGGSVSTLTIQRTQQEDSAVYLCARSRDSSSGNTIYFGEGSWLTVV.

In DNA, the CDR3 is TGCGCCAGCAGCTCACTAGACTGGGCTAGCACAGATACGCAGTATTTT. Protein sequence: CASSSLDWASTDTQYF. This sequence joins TRBV5-1 and TRBJ2-3; possible D gene TRBD2, 5 bases. Per germline, CDR1 SGHRS and CDR2 YFSETQ. This CDR3 contains 16 residues. V lost 3 bases, J lost 0 bases, and 14 bases lay in between.

This clonotype was seen ten or more times. CDR3 nucleotide sequence: TGTGCCAGCAGTTTTTTGGAAAGCTCCTACAATGAGCAGTTCTTC. Protein product: CASSFLESSYNEQFF. The rearrangement links TRBV28 to TRBJ2-1; D ambiguous. In germline, CDR1 is MDHEN, CDR2 SYDVKM. The CDR3 is 15 amino acids. V lost 3 bases to trimming and J lost 0 bases, with 9 bases between them.

This clonotype has ten or more counts. The genes are TRBV12-3 or TRBV12-4 and TRBJ2-5; TRBD1 is a possible D gene (5 bases). Trimming shortened V by 2 bases and J by 3 bases, and 10 bases separated the two germline ends. This CDR3 contains 14 residues. The chain's CDR3 is CASSLKGREETQYF. DNA for the CDR3: TGTGCCAGCAGTTTAAAGGGCAGGGAAGAGACCCAGTACTTC.

The rearrangement uses TRBV20-1 and TRBJ2-7; D is possibly TRBD1 or TRBD2 (5 bases each). Trimming removed 2 bases from V and 7 bases from J, with 21 bases in between. The CDR3 length is 15 residues. The germline gives CDR1 DFQATT, CDR2 SNEGSKA (reference sequence). The CDR3 is CSARPERQSRGEQYF. The CDR3 DNA reads as TGCAGTGCTAGACCAGAACGACAGTCACGAGGGGAGCAGTACTTC.

The table lists this clonotype with a few counts. The chain uses TRBV20-1 and TRBJ1-4; D is unresolved. Germline V gene data show CDR1 as DFQATT and CDR2 as SNEGSKA (reference sequence). The CDR3 loop spans 13 amino acids. Trimming removed 6 bases at V and 5 bases at J, with 13 bases between. The CDR3 DNA reads TGCAGTGCACAAAGGACTGAGAATGAAAAACTGTTTTTT. It codes for CSAQRTENEKLFF.